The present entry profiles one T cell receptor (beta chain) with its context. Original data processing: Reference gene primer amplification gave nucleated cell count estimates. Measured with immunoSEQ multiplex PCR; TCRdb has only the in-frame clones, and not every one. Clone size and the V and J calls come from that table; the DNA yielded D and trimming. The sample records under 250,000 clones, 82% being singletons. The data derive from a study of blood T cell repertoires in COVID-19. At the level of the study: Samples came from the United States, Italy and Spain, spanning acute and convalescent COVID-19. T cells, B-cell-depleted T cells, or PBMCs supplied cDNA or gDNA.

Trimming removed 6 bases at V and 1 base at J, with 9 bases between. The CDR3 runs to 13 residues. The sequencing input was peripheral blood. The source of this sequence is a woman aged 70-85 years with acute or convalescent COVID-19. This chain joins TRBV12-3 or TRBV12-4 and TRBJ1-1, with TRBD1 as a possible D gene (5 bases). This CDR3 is CASSQQENTEAFF. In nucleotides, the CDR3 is TGTGCCAGCAGCCAACAGGAGAACACTGAAGCTTTCTTT.